This record covers a single TCR beta chain. The authors' processing: Counts of nucleated cells, estimated from reference gene primer amplification, were obtained. TCRdb's table, derived via immunoSEQ multiplex PCR, lists solely in-frame clones and lacks some. V, J and clone size derive from that table, while D and trimming were established from the DNA sequence. The sample carries some 360,000 clones, more than 75% recorded once. This entry is derived from a study of blood T cell repertoires in COVID-19. Across the whole study: Nucleic acid was either cDNA or gDNA, and it came from T cells, B-cell-depleted T cells, or PBMCs.

The germline V gene encodes CDR1 SGDLS and CDR2 YYNGEE. The CDR3 is 15 residues long. The ends lost 2 bases at V and 4 bases at J; junction bases unmatched: 8. It was during active infection that Seattle patients were enrolled and then longitudinally followed. The receptor was derived from a woman aged 60-75 years with COVID-19, enrolled during active disease. The chain couples TRBV9 to TRBJ2-5; TRBD2 agrees at 7 bases. Material for sequencing was peripheral blood. For the CDR3, the DNA is TGTGCCAGCAGCGTGGGTGGGAGGGATCGAGAGACCCAGTACTTC. Translated: CASSVGGRDRETQYF.